The 14 T cell receptor beta chains below all came from one sample that was sequenced in a study of cytomegalovirus exposure and HLA in healthy donors. The data were produced by immunoSEQ multiplex PCR, yet TCRdb's version contains in-frame clones alone and is incomplete. The top ten clones hold 25% to 30% of a sample with about 130,000 clones, around 80% of them seen once. What was sequenced was PBMCs. Receptors originate from a man in his thirties or forties in good health and CMV-seropositive.

This chain links TRBV5-6 with TRBJ2-1, with TRBD1 matching 10 bases. There are 16 residues in the CDR3. V gave up 2 bases and J gave up 6 bases; unmatched junction bases: 8. Germline V gene sequence: CDR1 SGHDT, CDR2 YYEEEE. CDR3 nucleotide sequence: TGTGCCAGCAGCTTTTACCGGGACAGGGGCCGCAATGAGCAGTTCTTC. Residues: CASSFYRDRGRNEQFF.

The gene calls are TRBV6-6 and TRBJ2-7, with D unresolved. From germline, CDR1 is MNHNY and CDR2 SVGAGI (reference sequence). CDR3 length equals 14 residues. V lost 2 bases to trimming and J lost 0 bases, with 8 bases between them. CDR3: CASSYGGYSYEQYF. CDR3 bases: TGTGCCAGCAGTTACGGCGGATACTCCTACGAGCAGTACTTC.

CDR3 in amino acids: CASSSQGADTEAFF. CDR3 DNA: TGTGCCAGCAGCTCCCAGGGGGCAGACACTGAAGCTTTCTTT. The rearrangement joins TRBV11-3 to TRBJ1-1; 8 bases are shared with TRBD1. V dropped 4 bases and J dropped 3; count of bases not matched to a gene: 4. From germline, CDR1 is SGHNT and CDR2 YENEEA. The CDR3 spans 14 residues.

The J gene is TRBJ1-4, the V gene TRBV19, with 10 positions matching TRBD1. Trimming removed 5 bases from V and 7 bases from J; junction bases left unmatched: 7. This CDR3 comprises 15 residues. Germline V gene sequence: CDR1 LNHDA, CDR2 SQIVND (reference sequence). The CDR3 DNA reads TGTGCCAGTAGTCTCCGGGACAGGGGCTCTGAAAAACTGTTTTTT. It yields the protein CASSLRDRGSEKLFF.

This clone was seen once. This chain connects TRBV5-1 to TRBJ1-1, with 8 nucleotides matching TRBD1. CDR3 length: 16 residues. Looked up from germline, CDR1 is SGHRS and CDR2 is YFSETQ. V lost 3 bases and J lost 2; bases outside the gene matches: 9. The CDR3 nucleotides read TGCGCCAGCAGCTCAGAGCCACAGGGGGGAAACACTGAAGCTTTCTTT. It encodes CASSSEPQGGNTEAFF.

This clone came up a few times. The rearrangement links TRBV2 to TRBJ1-2; TRBD1 might be the D (5 bases). This CDR3 contains 12 residues. The ends were cut back, 4 bases at V and 8 bases at J, with 11 bases in the middle. Germline V gene sequence: CDR1 SNHLY, CDR2 FYNNEI. In nucleotides, the CDR3 is TGTGCCAGCAGTGGGGGGGGTGGCGGCTACACCTTC. Translating it yields CASSGGGGGYTF.

V is TRBV2 and J is TRBJ2-7; D is possibly TRBD2 (6 bases). The ends were cut back, 10 bases at V and 6 bases at J, with 19 bases in the middle. This CDR3 has 13 residues. CDR1 is SNHLY and CDR2 is FYNNEI in the germline V gene. The CDR3 region has the DNA TGTGCCATTTCCGGGAGCCGCCCTGGCGAGCAGTACTTC. Encoded protein: CAISGSRPGEQYF.

The CDR3 DNA is TGCGCCAGCAGCTTTGGAGCGGGCCCGGGGGTGAGCTCCTACAATGAGCAGTTCTTC. Its protein is CASSFGAGPGVSSYNEQFF. The genes are TRBV4-1 and TRBJ2-1; tentatively, D is TRBD2 (6 bases). V lost 5 bases and J lost 0, with 23 bases in between. Germline V CDR1 and CDR2: MGHRA, YSYEKL. The CDR3 is 19 amino acids.

This clone has at least ten counts. The sample has other DNA sequences that encode this CDR3 too. The CDR3 nucleotides are TGCAGCGTTGGCCACGGGATCACTGAAGCTTTCTTT. Its protein is CSVGHGITEAFF. The chain is built from TRBV29-1 and TRBJ1-1; D remains unclear. V lost 4 bases, J lost 4 bases, and 10 bases lay in between. The CDR3 covers 12 residues. In germline, CDR1 is SQVTM, CDR2 ANQGSEA. Full variable domain (missing parts from reference TRBV29-1 and TRBJ1-1): SAVISQKPSRDICQRGTSLTIQCQVDSQVTMMFWYRQQPGQSLTLIATANQGSEATYESGFVIDKFPISRPNLTFSTLTVSNMSPEDSSIYLCSVGHGITEAFFGQGTRLTVV.

The V call is TRBV7-2, the J call TRBJ1-2; 11 nucleotides match TRBD1. The CDR3 has 16 residues. Looked up from germline, CDR1 is SGHTA and CDR2 is FQGNSA. J gave up 0 bases and V 4 bases, and 4 bases lay outside the gene matches. CDR3 loop: CASSSGTGGANYGYTF. The CDR3 bases are TGTGCCAGCAGCTCAGGGACAGGGGGTGCTAACTATGGCTACACCTTC. The full variable domain, rest sourced from reference TRBV7-2 and TRBJ1-2, is GAGVSQSPSNKVTEKGKDVELRCDPISGHTALYWYRQSLGQGLEFLIYFQGNSAPDKSGLPSDRFSAERTGGSVSTLTIQRTQQEDSAVYLCASSSGTGGANYGYTFGSGTRLTVV.

The V and J genes are TRBV6-6 and TRBJ2-7; 7 bases are shared with TRBD2. This CDR3 contains 14 residues. Looked up from germline, CDR1 is MNHNY and CDR2 is SVGAGI (reference sequence). V dropped 10 bases and J dropped 1; count of bases not matched to a gene: 10. CDR3 DNA sequence: TGTGCCACCAGGCTCAGCGGGGCTTCCTACGAGCAGTACTTC. Translated, it gives CATRLSGASYEQYF.

This sequence joins TRBV5-6 and TRBJ2-4, with 7 bases fitting TRBD1. The CDR3 loop spans 15 amino acids. The junction had 7 bases not matched to a gene; V was cut back by 1 base and J by 6 bases. CDR1 and CDR2 (germline): SGHDT, YYEEEE. The CDR3 bases are TGTGCCAGCAGCTTGTCCCGGACAGGACCAAACATTCAGTACTTC. This encodes CASSLSRTGPNIQYF.

This sequence joins TRBV29-1 and TRBJ1-2; a possible D gene is TRBD1 (6 bases). The CDR3 totals 14 residues. The V gene's germline CDR1 is SQVTM and CDR2 ANQGSEA. Deletions cut 0 bases from V and 6 bases from J, with 14 bases between. The DNA for the CDR3 is TGCAGCGTTGAAGAGGCCACAGGGTTTCATGGCTACACCTTC. Its translation: CSVEEATGFHGYTF.

The CDR3 coding sequence is TGCGCCAGCAGCCGAATTCGACAGCCGACTAACTATGGCTACACCTTC. Protein: CASSRIRQPTNYGYTF. The rearrangement links TRBV4-3 to TRBJ1-2, with a weak D call TRBD1 (5 bases). Per the germline V gene, CDR1 is LGHNA and CDR2 is YSLEER. The V end was cut by 4 bases, the J end by 0 bases, with 15 bases between. The length of the CDR3 is 16 residues.